The 22 T cell receptor beta chains below come from one sample, sequenced in a study of T cells after posttransplantation cyclophosphamide. This table comes from immunoSEQ multiplex PCR, and its TCRdb copy is limited to in-frame clones, with some not included. Sampling found about 40,000 clones, none seen once. The sequencing sample was made of PBMCs. All receptors derive from a woman aged 45-59 years in good health and a related stem cell transplant donor.

The chain uses TRBV6-1 and TRBJ1-1; TRBD1 aligns across 8 bases. Trimming at V came to 5 bases and at J to 1 base, leaving 3 bases not matched to a gene. In germline, CDR1 is MNHNS, CDR2 SASEGT. The CDR3 covers 14 residues. CDR3 coding DNA: TGTGCCAGCAGTTTCGACAGGGGGAACACTGAAGCTTTCTTT. This gives the protein CASSFDRGNTEAFF.

This clone was observed many times. The chain uses TRBV28 and TRBJ1-1; the D is unclear. CDR1 MDHEN and CDR2 SYDVKM come from the germline V gene. The ends were cut back, 8 bases at V and 0 bases at J, with 4 bases in the middle. The CDR3 is 11 residues long. This chain's CDR3 is CASFVNTEAFF. The DNA for the CDR3 is TGTGCCAGCTTCGTGAACACTGAAGCTTTCTTT.

This clone was detected ten times or more. The gene calls are TRBV5-1 and TRBJ2-7; 9 bases match TRBD1. Germline V CDR1 and CDR2: SGHRS, YFSETQ. This CDR3 is built from 15 residues. V gave up 0 bases and J gave up 2 bases; unmatched junction bases: 3. CDR3 DNA sequence: TGCGCCAGCAGCTTGGAGACAGGGGGGCCCTACGAGCAGTACTTC. Translating it yields CASSLETGGPYEQYF.

This clone was detected many times. The rearrangement uses TRBV11-2 and TRBJ2-7; the D gene is possibly TRBD1 (6 bases). The V gene lost 4 bases and the J gene lost 3 bases, with 7 bases spanning the gap. The germline V gene encodes CDR1 SGHAT and CDR2 FQNNGV. This CDR3 comprises 12 residues. The CDR3 loop is CASSSQGYEQYF. CDR3 nucleotides: TGTGCCAGCAGCTCACAGGGCTACGAGCAGTACTTC.

This clone has at least ten counts. Other DNA sequences in the same sample also yield this CDR3. The V gene is TRBV19, the J gene TRBJ2-3; TRBD2 matches 11 bases. V dropped 4 bases and J dropped 6; count of bases not matched to a gene: 6. The CDR3 has 15 residues. Germline V CDR1 and CDR2: LNHDA, SQIVND (reference sequence). The CDR3 loop reads CASSSLAGGGDTQYF. CDR3 bases: TGTGCCAGTAGTAGTCTAGCGGGGGGCGGGGATACGCAGTATTTT.

There are many counts of this clone. The chain is built from TRBV28 and TRBJ1-4; 7 bases align to TRBD1. J gave up 14 bases and V 5 bases, and 8 bases lay outside the gene matches. CDR1 is MDHEN, CDR2 SYDVKM, per germline. This CDR3 comprises 12 residues. CDR3 nucleotide sequence: TGTGCCAGCAGTCCCTCAGACAGGGCCCTGTTTTTT. It encodes CASSPSDRALFF. The whole variable domain, filled in from reference TRBV28 and TRBJ1-4, reads DVKVTQSSRYLVKRTGEKVFLECVQDMDHENMFWYRQDPGLGLRLIYFSYDVKMKEKGDIPEGYSVSREKKERFSLILESASTNQTSMYLCASSPSDRALFFGSGTQLSVL.

In its sample, this clone was seen many times. J is TRBJ2-5 and V is TRBV7-8; the D gene is possibly TRBD2 (6 bases). This CDR3 is 16 amino acids long. V was shortened by 7 bases and J by 1 base, with 19 bases between the two germline ends. Looked up from germline, CDR1 is SGHVS and CDR2 is FQNEAQ. The CDR3, as DNA: TGTGCCAGCAACCTACGGGGAGGCGGGGCCCAAGAGACCCAGTACTTC. Translating gives CASNLRGGGAQETQYF.

This clone has a count of ten or more. The V gene is TRBV10-3, the J gene TRBJ1-5; tentative D call: TRBD1 (5 bases). V gave up 10 bases and J gave up 6 bases, with 19 bases separating them. This CDR3 is built from 14 residues. The germline gives CDR1 ENHRY, CDR2 SYGVKD. In DNA form, the CDR3 reads TGTGCCACCCGGGAGGGAGGGGACGGTCAGCCCCAGCATTTT. Translated: CATREGGDGQPQHF.

The table lists this clone with many counts. The V call is TRBV5-5, the J call TRBJ1-1; perhaps TRBD1 as D (6 bases). The CDR3 length is 14 residues. Germline lookup yields CDR1 SGHKS and CDR2 YYEKEE (reference sequence). V gave up 4 bases and J gave up 6 bases, with 16 bases separating them. The CDR3 sequence: CASSLLTGSAEAFF. CDR3 coding DNA: TGTGCCAGCAGCCTTTTAACAGGGTCGGCTGAAGCTTTCTTT.

This clone was observed a few times. The chain has TRBV15 and TRBJ1-1; D might be TRBD1 (6 bases). The CDR3 length is 15 residues. Germline V lookup: CDR1 LNHNV, CDR2 YYDKDF (reference sequence). V gave up 5 bases and J gave up 11 bases, with 24 bases separating them. The CDR3 DNA reads TGTGCCACCAGCGAGGGGGACCCCGATCGCCTTGGGGCTTTCTTT. Its translation is CATSEGDPDRLGAFF. The whole variable domain, filled in from reference TRBV15 and TRBJ1-1, reads DAMVIQNPRYQVTQFGKPVTLSCSQTLNHNVMYWYQQKSSQAPKLLFHYYDKDFNNEADTPDNFQSRRPNTSFCFLDIRSPGLGDTAMYLCATSEGDPDRLGAFFGQGTRLTVV.

At least ten counts were recorded for this clone. The V and J genes are TRBV4-1 and TRBJ2-5, with 7 nucleotides matching TRBD1. CDR3 length: 17 residues. CDR1 is MGHRA, CDR2 YSYEKL, per germline. The V gene end was trimmed by 3 bases and the J gene end by 0 bases; junction bases not matched to a gene: 10. The CDR3 bases are TGCGCCAGCAGCCACGACCCGGGACAGTCGTACCAAGAGACCCAGTACTTC. It is translated as CASSHDPGQSYQETQYF.

This clone appeared many times. The genes are TRBV6-6 and TRBJ1-4, with D unclear. Deletions cut 5 bases from V and 7 bases from J, with 17 bases between. Looked up from germline, CDR1 is MNHNY and CDR2 is SVGAGI (reference sequence). The CDR3 is 15 residues long. CDR3 coding DNA: TGTGCCAGCAGTCGCAGACACGAGTCAATTGAAAAACTGTTTTTT. Amino acid sequence: CASSRRHESIEKLFF.

This clone showed up many times. In the same sample, other DNA sequences code for this CDR3. The V call is TRBV5-1, the J call TRBJ1-1; 7 bases match TRBD1. The germline CDR1 and CDR2 sequences are SGHRS and YFSETQ. This CDR3 spans 14 amino acids. V dropped 4 bases and J dropped 1; count of bases not matched to a gene: 4. The CDR3, as DNA: TGCGCCAGCAGCCCGCAGGGGGGGAACACTGAAGCTTTCTTT. The encoded protein is CASSPQGGNTEAFF.

The genes are TRBV18 and TRBJ1-6; the match to TRBD1 covers 7 bases. Germline V gene data show CDR1 as KGHSH and CDR2 as LQKENI. The CDR3 loop spans 15 amino acids. V dropped 3 bases and J dropped 7; count of bases not matched to a gene: 6. The CDR3 nucleotides are TGTGCCAGCTCACCGGCCGGGACAGAGAATTCACCCCTCCACTTT. This sequence encodes CASSPAGTENSPLHF.

This clone was recorded many times. The CDR3 DNA reads as TGTGCCAGCAGCGCCTCATGGGGGGGGATCGACAATGAGCAGTTCTTC. The encoded protein is CASSASWGGIDNEQFF. The V and J genes are TRBV9 and TRBJ2-1, with 7 bases that match TRBD2. CDR1 and CDR2 from the germline V gene are SGDLS and YYNGEE. V lost 3 bases to trimming and J lost 5 bases; unmatched junction nucleotides: 11. The CDR3 length is 16 residues. The entire variable domain, with the rest obtained from reference TRBV9 and TRBJ2-1, is as follows: DSGVTQTPKHLITATGQRVTLRCSPRSGDLSVYWYQQSLDQGLQFLIQYYNGEERAKGNILERFSAQQFPDLHSELNLSSLELGDSALYFCASSASWGGIDNEQFFGPGTRLTVL.

This clone was recorded many times. The chain carries TRBV7-3 and TRBJ1-2; D possibly corresponds to TRBD1 (5 bases). This CDR3 has 15 amino acids. Germline V gene lookup returns CDR1 SGHTA and CDR2 FQGTGA. V was pared by 5 bases and J by 2 bases, with 15 bases between. CDR3 DNA: TGTGCCAGCAGCCCGCGGGACCTGATAAACTATGGCTACACCTTC. Amino acids: CASSPRDLINYGYTF.

The V call is TRBV25-1, the J call TRBJ1-2; 8 bases map to TRBD1. Trimming cost V 1 base and J 8 bases; bases outside gene matches: 3. CDR3 length: 13 amino acids. Germline V CDR1 and CDR2: MGHDK, SYGVNS. This CDR3 is CASSEWDRRGYTF. The CDR3 region has the DNA TGTGCCAGCAGTGAATGGGACAGGCGGGGCTACACCTTC.

In this sample, this clone turned up many times. CDR3 sequence: CASSLTSGGYNEQFF. The CDR3 nucleotides read TGTGCCAGCAGCCTGACTAGCGGGGGCTACAATGAGCAGTTCTTC. The J gene is TRBJ2-1, the V gene TRBV7-3; 12 bases map to TRBD2. This CDR3 comprises 15 residues. Looked up from germline, CDR1 is SGHTA and CDR2 is FQGTGA. Unmatched junction bases numbered 2, after V lost 5 bases and J lost 3 bases.

In its sample, this clone was seen many times. The chain employs TRBV6-1 and TRBJ2-4; TRBD1 aligns across 8 bases. Per the germline V gene, CDR1 is MNHNS and CDR2 is SASEGT. The CDR3 consists of 13 residues. With V trimmed by 4 bases and J by 9 bases, 5 bases remained unmatched. CDR3 amino acids: CASSATGGSIQYF. As DNA, the CDR3 is TGTGCCAGCAGTGCTACAGGGGGTAGCATTCAGTACTTC.

This clone has a count of ten or more. V usage is TRBV6-5 and J usage is TRBJ1-4, with D possibly TRBD1 on 5 matching bases. The CDR3 is made up of 15 amino acids. Between the trimmed V and J ends, which lost 4 bases and 3 bases, there was a span of 12 bases. The germline V gene has CDR1 MNHEY and CDR2 SVGAGI. This chain's CDR3 is CASSSGVGANEKLFF. The CDR3 DNA reads TGTGCCAGCAGTTCGGGGGTGGGGGCTAATGAAAAACTGTTTTTT.

At least ten counts were recorded for this clone. Written as DNA, the CDR3 is TGCGCCAGCAGCCGTGGACAGCAATCCTACGAGCAGTACTTC. This encodes CASSRGQQSYEQYF. The chain recombines TRBV5-1 with TRBJ2-7; D is perhaps TRBD1 (6 bases). V shed 4 bases and J shed 1 base, with 12 bases lying between them. The CDR3 sequence is 14 residues long. Germline V gene sequence: CDR1 SGHRS, CDR2 YFSETQ.

This clone appeared many times. The chain couples TRBV5-5 to TRBJ1-5; 9 bases are a match to TRBD1. In germline, CDR1 is SGHKS, CDR2 YYEKEE (reference sequence). The CDR3 covers 17 residues. The junction had 12 bases not matched to a gene; V was cut back by 4 bases and J by 4 bases. CDR3: CASSPLTGQGRNQPQHF. In DNA form, the CDR3 reads TGTGCCAGCAGCCCACTGACGGGACAGGGTAGGAATCAGCCCCAGCATTTT.